This T cell receptor (beta chain) was observed in a study of blood T cells in healthy people across ages. Then a second PCR, running roughly 7 to 11 cycles, was carried out with a sample-barcoded 5' primer and a J-beta primer mix. The template-switch adaptor, which had 12 random nucleotides, put a tag on each cDNA molecule. TCRdb re-called the 5' RACE reads through MiXCR, storing one row per CDR3 protein. The table includes over 1,300,000 distinct CDR3 sequences, roughly 60% detected once. The CDR3 has 11 residues. V dropped 2 bases and J dropped 7 bases, with 5 bases sitting between them. The germline CDR1 and CDR2 sequences are SGHTA and FQGNSA.

Sequenced material: blood. This sequence originates from a man younger than 35 in good health. J is TRBJ1-1 and V is TRBV7-2; no firm D call. The CDR3 sequence is CASSLKGEAFF. DNA for the CDR3: TGTGCCAGCAGCTTAAAGGGTGAAGCTTTCTTT.